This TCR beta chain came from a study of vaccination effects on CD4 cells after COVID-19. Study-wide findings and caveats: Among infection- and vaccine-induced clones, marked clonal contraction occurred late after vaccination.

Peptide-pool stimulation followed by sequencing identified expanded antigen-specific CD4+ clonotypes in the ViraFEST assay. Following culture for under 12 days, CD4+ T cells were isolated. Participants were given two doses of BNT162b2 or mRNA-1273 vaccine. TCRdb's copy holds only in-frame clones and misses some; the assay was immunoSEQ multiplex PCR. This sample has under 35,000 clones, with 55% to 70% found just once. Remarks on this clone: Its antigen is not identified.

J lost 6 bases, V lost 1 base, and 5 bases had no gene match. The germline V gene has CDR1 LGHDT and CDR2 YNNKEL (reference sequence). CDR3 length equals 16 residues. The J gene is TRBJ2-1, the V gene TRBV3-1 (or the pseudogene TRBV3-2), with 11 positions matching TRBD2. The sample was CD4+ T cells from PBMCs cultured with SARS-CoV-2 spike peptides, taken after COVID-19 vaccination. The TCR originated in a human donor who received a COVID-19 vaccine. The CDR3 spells CASSQAGTSGSNEQFF. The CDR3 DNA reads TGTGCCAGCAGCCAAGCCGGGACTAGCGGTTCCAATGAGCAGTTCTTC.